The subject of this entry is one T cell receptor gamma chain. TCRdb re-processed the reads using CATT. The table has several hundred gamma-chain clones, around 30% seen once. The sample belongs to a study of gamma-delta chains in newborns, infants, children. Study-level background: Polyclonal expansion of innate γδ T cells after birth follows microbial exposure.

This CDR3 has 15 residues. The ends lost 0 bases at V and 2 bases at J; junction bases unmatched: 7. CDR1 and CDR2 (germline): VINAFY, YDVSNSKD. The sequencing input was blood. The source is a child who was a newborn, infant or young child, either healthy, febrile or measles-vaccinated (not recorded which). The chain recombines TRGV5 with TRGJ1 or TRGJ2. TCRdb supplies no J gene; here it was assigned by aligning the nucleotide sequence to germline. CDR3 nucleotide sequence: TGTGCCACCTGGGACAGGCTAGAGGATTATTATAAGAAACTCTTT. It yields the protein CATWDRLEDYYKKLF.